This passage covers 21 T cell receptor beta chains from one sample sequenced in a study of T cell clonality in common variable immunodeficiency. Sequencing used immunoSEQ multiplex PCR; TCRdb keeps in-frame clones, though not all of them. The sample was found to contain about 60,000 clones, and every one recurs. The source material was peripheral blood mononuclear cells. The receptor source for this set is a person between 18 and 75 years old in good health.

This clone was picked up many times. Read coverage stops 3 residues before the CDR3 terminus; the germline J gene supplies the remainder. The chain joins TRBV20-1 to TRBJ2-7; 7 nucleotides match TRBD1. With 0 bases clipped from V and 0 bases from J, the junction kept 8 bases outside the gene matches. Germline CDR1 is DFQATT and CDR2 is SNEGSKA (reference sequence). The length of the CDR3 is 16 residues. The sequenced part of the CDR3 DNA is TGCAGTGCTAGAGAGATAGGGGGCTCCCACTCCTACGAG. Amino acids: CSAREIGGSHSYE. The complete CDR3 sequence is CSAREIGGSHSYEQYF.

This clone was counted ten times or more. The read ends 3 residues shy of where the CDR3 ends; the end is completed using the germline J gene. This chain joins TRBV20-1 and TRBJ2-7; maybe TRBD1 (6 bases). Germline loops: CDR1 DFQATT, CDR2 SNEGSKA (reference sequence). V dropped 0 bases and J dropped 0 bases, with 15 bases sitting between them. The CDR3 runs to 16 residues. The CDR3 here is CSARDWARGSSYEQYF. The CDR3 bases that were read are TGCAGTGCTAGAGATTGGGCCAGGGGTAGCTCCTACGAG.

At least ten counts were recorded for this clone. The read finishes 3 residues shy of the CDR3 end, and the germline J gene is used to complete it. This chain uses TRBV30 with TRBJ1-5; TRBD1 is a possible D gene (6 bases). This CDR3 is built from 14 residues. The germline V gene encodes CDR1 GTSNPN and CDR2 SVGIG (reference sequence). V was trimmed by 1 base and J by 6 bases, leaving 13 bases between them. CDR3 DNA (partial): TGTGCCTGGAGTGATCAGGGGTGGGGTCAGCCC. Translation: CAWSDQGWGQP. The full CDR3 protein reads CAWSDQGWGQPQHF.

This clone came up many times. The sequence runs out 3 residues before the end of the CDR3; the remainder is reconstructed from the germline J gene. The chain links TRBV2 to TRBJ1-2, with D perhaps TRBD1 (5 bases). Per the germline V gene, CDR1 is SNHLY and CDR2 is FYNNEI. The CDR3 loop spans 12 amino acids. CDR3 DNA, as far as it was read: TGTGCCAGCTCGGGGGGGTGGGGCGGC. It yields the protein CASSGGWGG. The CDR3 in full is CASSGGWGGYTF.

This clone was observed many times. Read coverage stops 3 residues before the CDR3 terminus; the germline J gene supplies the remainder. The chain recombines TRBV20-1 with TRBJ1-3; D unclear. Between the trimmed V and J ends, which lost 0 bases and 4 bases, there was a span of 13 bases. This CDR3 contains 15 residues. The germline V gene encodes CDR1 DFQATT and CDR2 SNEGSKA (reference sequence). The CDR3 DNA, read in part, is TGCAGTGCTAGAGATTGGGTAGGCGGGGGAAACACC. This encodes CSARDWVGGGNT. Given in full, the CDR3 is CSARDWVGGGNTIYF.

This clone has a count of ten or more. Read data end 3 residues before the CDR3 end; the end is taken from the germline J gene. This chain uses TRBV4-2 with TRBJ2-7; TRBD1 matches 7 bases. J lost 3 bases, V lost 0 bases, and 2 bases had no gene match. CDR3 length: 14 amino acids. CDR1 is LGHNA, CDR2 YNFKEQ, per germline. CDR3 loop: CASSQDRQGYEQYF. The covered CDR3 bases are TGTGCCAGCAGCCAAGATAGACAGGGCTACGAG.

This clone occurred many times. The read stops 3 residues short of the end of the CDR3; the missing end is completed from the germline J gene. The chain joins TRBV2 to TRBJ2-1; D gene uncertain. This CDR3 has 11 amino acids. Trimming left V 6 bases short and J 5 bases short, with 5 bases between. Germline CDR1 and CDR2: SNHLY and FYNNEI. The CDR3 sequence is CASSTDNEQFF. The sequenced part of the CDR3 DNA is TGTGCCAGCAGCACAGACAATGAG. Full variable domain (remainder filled in from reference TRBV2 and TRBJ2-1): EPEVTQTPSHQVTQMGQEVILRCVPISNHLYFYWYRQILGQKVEFLVSFYNNEISEKSEIFDDQFSVERPDGSNFTLKIRSTKLEDSAMYFCASSTDNEQFFGPGTRLTVL.

In this sample, this clone turned up many times. Read sequence stops 3 residues before the CDR3 end, and the germline J gene provides the missing end. V gene TRBV2 combines with J gene TRBJ1-6, with 10 bases fitting TRBD1. With V trimmed by 9 bases and J by 8 bases, 7 bases remained unmatched. The CDR3 is made up of 14 amino acids. Germline V lookup: CDR1 SNHLY, CDR2 FYNNEI. Incomplete CDR3 DNA: TGTGCCAGTGAGGACAGGGGGACTTATTCACCC. Residues: CASEDRGTYSP. The CDR3 reads in full as CASEDRGTYSPLHF.

The table lists this clone with many counts. CDR3 region: CASSLASGRSSYEQYF. The covered CDR3 bases are TGTGCCAGCTCACTTGCTAGCGGGAGGTCCTCCTACGAG. The genes are TRBV18 and TRBJ2-7, with 11 nucleotides matching TRBD2. The read ends 3 residues shy of where the CDR3 ends; the end is completed using the germline J gene. V lost 4 bases and J lost 0; bases outside the gene matches: 5. CDR3 length: 16 residues. Germline V gene lookup returns CDR1 KGHSH and CDR2 LQKENI.

This clone appeared many times. The read ends 3 residues shy of where the CDR3 ends; the end is completed using the germline J gene. The rearrangement uses TRBV7-8 and TRBJ2-7, with a possible D match to TRBD2 (7 bases). Germline V lookup: CDR1 SGHVS, CDR2 FQNEAQ. Trimming pared 3 bases from V and 2 bases from J, leaving 23 bases between. CDR3 size: 18 residues. The CDR3 region is CASSFGGTVGGATYEQYF. CDR3 DNA (partial): TGTGCCAGCAGCTTTGGGGGAACCGTTGGGGGGGCAACCTACGAG.

This clone was counted many times. From the germline J gene comes the end of the CDR3, since the read stops 3 residues before it. The V and J genes are TRBV28 and TRBJ2-7, with 9 bases identical to TRBD1. The V segment lost 2 bases and the J segment 3 bases; nucleotides outside the gene matches: 5. The CDR3 extends over 15 amino acids. Per the germline V gene, CDR1 is MDHEN and CDR2 is SYDVKM. CDR3 amino acids: CASSLNRGPHYEQYF. The part of the CDR3 DNA that was read is TGTGCCAGCAGTTTAAACAGGGGGCCCCACTACGAG.

A remark on this clone: Coverage ceases 3 residues before the CDR3 finishes, and the germline J gene fills in the end. The J gene is TRBJ1-1, the V gene TRBV10-2, with a tentative D call TRBD1 (6 bases). Germline V gene sequence: CDR1 WSHSY, CDR2 SAAADI. This CDR3 spans 14 amino acids. V was cut by 3 bases and J by 4 bases, with 12 bases left in between. CDR3 DNA (partial): TGCGCCAGCAGTGAACAGGGAGGCGGCACTGAA. Its translation is CASSEQGGGTE. The entire CDR3 sequence reads CASSEQGGGTEAFF.

The sample holds many counts of this clone. The read ends 3 residues early relative to the CDR3; the germline J gene fills the gap. This chain joins TRBV20-1 and TRBJ2-7; D gene ambiguous. The CDR3 is made up of 12 amino acids. The V and J ends lost 6 bases and 4 bases respectively, with 13 bases between them. CDR1 is DFQATT, CDR2 SNEGSKA, per germline (reference sequence). This chain's CDR3 is CSAALFGYEQYF. Incomplete CDR3 DNA: TGCAGTGCAGCCCTCTTCGGGTACGAG.

This clone was recorded at least ten times. The read is 3 residues too short to cover the CDR3 end, so that end is filled in from the germline J gene. The chain carries TRBV4-1 and TRBJ2-1; D is unclear. The CDR3 runs 12 residues. Trimming took 0 bases from V and 9 from J, leaving 6 bases between them. The germline CDR1 and CDR2 sequences are MGHRA and YSYEKL. The covered CDR3 bases are TGCGCCAGCAGCCAAGAAGTCGGTGAG. Protein product: CASSQEVGE. The whole CDR3 region reads CASSQEVGEQFF.

This clone has a count of ten or more. The CDR3 end is not reached by the read, which stops 3 residues before it; the germline J gene fills it in. The genes are TRBV20-1 and TRBJ2-7; TRBD1 matches at 7 bases. Germline assignment: CDR1 DFQATT and CDR2 SNEGSKA (reference sequence). J lost 2 bases, V lost 4 bases, and 2 bases had no gene match. The CDR3 loop spans 12 amino acids. The CDR3 region is CSANRGPYEQYF. The CDR3 bases that were read are TGCAGTGCTAACAGGGGTCCCTACGAG.

This clone was counted at least ten times. The sequence runs out 3 residues before the end of the CDR3; the remainder is reconstructed from the germline J gene. The J gene is TRBJ2-1, the V gene TRBV7-2; 7 bases are shared with TRBD2. CDR1 and CDR2 from the germline V gene are SGHTA and FQGNSA. The CDR3 sequence is 13 residues long. The trim removed 5 bases at V and 8 bases at J, leaving 6 bases unmatched. CDR3 DNA, as far as it was read: TGTGCCAGCAGCCTTTTAGCGGGTCATGAG. As protein: CASSLLAGHE. The CDR3 reads in full as CASSLLAGHEQFF.

Notes on this clone: The read is 3 residues too short to cover the CDR3 end, so that end is filled in from the germline J gene. The chain uses TRBV19 and TRBJ1-1; D perhaps matches TRBD1 (6 bases). The CDR3 has 14 amino acids. V was trimmed by 6 bases and J by 1 base, leaving 12 bases between them. Germline values: CDR1 LNHDA, CDR2 SQIVND (reference sequence). CDR3 region: CASRQGQQNTEAFF. The CDR3 bases that were read are TGTGCCAGTAGGCAGGGACAACAGAACACTGAA.

The sample holds many counts of this clone. The read finishes 3 residues shy of the CDR3 end, and the germline J gene is used to complete it. The chain links TRBV30 to TRBJ2-2, with 7 bases matching TRBD1. The CDR3 covers 14 residues. CDR1 and CDR2 (germline): GTSNPN, SVGIG (reference sequence). V dropped 3 bases and J dropped 5; count of bases not matched to a gene: 6. CDR3 in amino acids: CAWSDGTATGELFF. Incomplete CDR3 DNA: TGTGCCTGGAGCGACGGGACAGCAACCGGGGAG. Complete variable domain (other parts from reference TRBV30 and TRBJ2-2): SQTIHQWPATLVQPVGSPLSLECTVEGTSNPNLYWYRQAAGRGLQLLFYSVGIGQISSEVPQNLSASRPQDRQFILSSKKLLLSDSGFYLCAWSDGTATGELFFGEGSRLTVL.

This clone was seen ten or more times. A much larger clone sits a single nucleotide away, making a read error possible. The read falls 3 residues short of the CDR3 end, and the missing part is taken from the germline J gene. The rearrangement joins TRBV20-1 to TRBJ2-2; maybe TRBD2 (5 bases). This CDR3 has 14 amino acids. The V gene lost 1 base and the J gene lost 2 bases, with 8 bases spanning the gap. CDR1 and CDR2 from the germline V gene are DFQATT and SNEGSKA (reference sequence). This CDR3 reads CSARGSGNTGELFF. CDR3 DNA (partial): TGCAGTGCTAGAGGAAGCGGAAACACCGGGGAG.

This clone has more than one count but fewer than ten. Incomplete CDR3 DNA: TGTGCCAGCAGTTACGGCGGGACTAGCGACGAG. Encoded protein: CASSYGGTSDE. The entire CDR3 protein is CASSYGGTSDEQYF. The chain is built from TRBV2 and TRBJ2-7; 10 positions match TRBD2. The read finishes 3 residues shy of the CDR3 end, and the germline J gene is used to complete it. CDR1 is SNHLY and CDR2 is FYNNEI in the germline V gene. V shed 5 bases, J shed 5 bases, and the junction held 6 bases outside the gene matches. CDR3 size: 14 residues. The whole variable domain, remainder taken from reference TRBV2 and TRBJ2-7, is EPEVTQTPSHQVTQMGQEVILRCVPISNHLYFYWYRQILGQKVEFLVSFYNNEISEKSEIFDDQFSVERPDGSNFTLKIRSTKLEDSAMYFCASSYGGTSDEQYFGPGTRLTVT.

This clone was seen ten or more times. The missing CDR3 end, 3 residues past where the read stops, is filled in from the germline J gene. The chain links TRBV5-4 to TRBJ2-7; D ambiguous. The germline V gene encodes CDR1 SGHNT and CDR2 YYREEE (reference sequence). CDR3 length: 12 residues. Deletions cut 3 bases from V and 3 bases from J, with 7 bases between. CDR3 loop: CASSSDNYEQYF. Partial CDR3 DNA: TGTGCCAGCAGCTCAGACAACTACGAG.